This T cell receptor (beta chain) was identified in a study of T cells in Graves' hyperthyroidism and ophthalmopathy. Exclusion criteria comprised uncontrolled infection, other autoimmune disease, pregnancy or lactation. Fresh peripheral blood, under 13 ml, was the source of the PBMCs. The sample holds many counts of this clonotype. Its cognate antigen is unknown. RNA transcripts were the template for amplifying TCR beta CDR3 regions. The primer set for the first-round RT-PCR of the TCR CDR3 was HTBI. MiXCR was run by TCRdb on the multiplex PCR reads, yielding one entry per CDR3 protein. The repertoire holds some 570,000 distinct CDR3 sequences, 13% to 15% seen once, with roughly 7% in the top ten. V dropped 5 bases and J dropped 6 bases, with 9 bases sitting between them. The CDR3 is 12 amino acids. The study's findings and limits: The majority of expanded thyroid clonotypes above 0.001 also appeared in blood. Prediction of ophthalmopathy progression came a median approximately 7 months pre-onset.

Specimen: blood. The chain uses TRBV12-3 or TRBV12-4 and TRBJ2-3, with no clear D. The TCR comes from a woman younger than 35 with Graves' ophthalmopathy. CDR3 in amino acids: CASSAPADTQYF. CDR3 DNA sequence: TGTGCCAGCAGTGCCCCCGCGGATACGCAGTATTTT.